This T cell receptor (beta chain) was recorded in a study of T cells in Graves' hyperthyroidism and ophthalmopathy. This clonotype was observed at least ten times. RNA transcripts were the template for amplifying TCR beta CDR3 regions. In the first-round RT-PCR of the TCR CDR3, the HTBI primer set was used. A single record per CDR3 protein comes from TCRdb applying MiXCR to the multiplex PCR reads. Here the sample spans hundreds of thousands of distinct CDR3 sequences, around 20% being singletons. J gave up 2 bases and V 3 bases, and 6 bases lay outside the gene matches. CDR1 is MDHEN, CDR2 SYDVKM, per germline. The CDR3 has 15 residues.

The clonotype originates from a man aged 25-45 years with Graves' ophthalmopathy. Sequenced sample: blood. J is TRBJ2-7 and V is TRBV28; TRBD1 agrees at 8 bases. Here the CDR3 reads CASSFLDREAYEQYF. The CDR3 nucleotides are TGTGCCAGCAGTTTCCTGGACAGGGAAGCCTACGAGCAGTACTTC. Variable domain in full (rest from reference TRBV28 and TRBJ2-7): DVKVTQSSRYLVKRTGEKVFLECVQDMDHENMFWYRQDPGLGLRLIYFSYDVKMKEKGDIPEGYSVSREKKERFSLILESASTNQTSMYLCASSFLDREAYEQYFGPGTRLTVT.